The following is a TCR beta chain sequence with its context. Source study methods: It was from reference gene primer amplification that nucleated cell counts were estimated. Sequenced by immunoSEQ multiplex PCR; TCRdb stores in-frame clones only, minus some. That table furnishes V, J and clone size, whereas the DNA furnished D and trimming. The repertoire holds fewer than 450,000 clones, around 86% seen once, with roughly 6.3% in the top ten. The ends were cut back, 0 bases at V and 2 bases at J, with 11 bases in the middle. This CDR3 has 15 residues. Germline CDR1 and CDR2: LGHNA and YNFKEQ. This sample is part of a study of blood T cell repertoires in COVID-19. As for the study in general: Material from acute and convalescent COVID-19 was sourced from the United States, Italy and Spain. T cells, B-cell-depleted T cells, or PBMCs supplied cDNA or gDNA.

Enrollment of patients from Seattle took place during active infection, with longitudinal follow-up. Sample: peripheral blood. The chain carries TRBV4-2 and TRBJ2-7; D possibly corresponds to TRBD1 (5 bases). This sequence was found in a woman aged 50 to 60 with COVID-19, enrolled during active disease. CDR3 sequence (DNA): TGTGCCAGCAGCCAAGAATACAGACAGACCTACGAGCAGTACTTC. Translated, it gives CASSQEYRQTYEQYF.